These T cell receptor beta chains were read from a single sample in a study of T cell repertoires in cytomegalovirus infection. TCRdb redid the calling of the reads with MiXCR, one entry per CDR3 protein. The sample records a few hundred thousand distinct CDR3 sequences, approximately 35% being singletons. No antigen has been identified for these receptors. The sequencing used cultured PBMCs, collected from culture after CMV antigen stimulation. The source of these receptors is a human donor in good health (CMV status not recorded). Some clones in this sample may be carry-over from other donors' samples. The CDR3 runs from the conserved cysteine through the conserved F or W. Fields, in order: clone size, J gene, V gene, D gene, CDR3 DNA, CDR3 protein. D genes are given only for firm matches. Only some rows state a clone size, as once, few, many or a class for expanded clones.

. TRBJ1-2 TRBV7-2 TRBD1 TGTGCCAGCAACACAAATCCCGGGACAGGGGGCTACACCTTC CASNTNPGTGGYTF
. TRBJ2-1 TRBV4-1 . TGCGCCAGCAGCCAAGATACAAGCTCCAATGAGCAGTTCTTC CASSQDTSSNEQFF
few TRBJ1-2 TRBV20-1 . TGCAGTGCTCTAGGGAATGGGGCGGGGTATGGCTACACCTTC CSALGNGAGYGYTF
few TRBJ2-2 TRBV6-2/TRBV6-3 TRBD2 TGTGCCAGCAGTTACTGGGGACTAGCGGGAGTGAACACCGGGGAGCTGTTTTTT CASSYWGLAGVNTGELFF
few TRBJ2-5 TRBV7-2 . TGTGCCAGCAGCGTCGCAGGGTTAGTGGAGACCCAGTACTTC CASSVAGLVETQYF
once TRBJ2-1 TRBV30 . TGTGCCTGGAGGTACGCGAGAGGGAGGGAGCAGTTCTTC CAWRYARGREQFF
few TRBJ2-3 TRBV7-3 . TGTGCCAGCAGCTTTTTCTCTAGCACAGATACGCAGTATTTT CASSFFSSTDTQYF
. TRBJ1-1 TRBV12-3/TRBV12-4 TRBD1 TGTGCCAGCAGTCATTTAACAGGGGGGACTGAAGCTTTCTTT CASSHLTGGTEAFF
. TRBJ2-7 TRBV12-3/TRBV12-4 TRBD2 TGTGCCAGCAGTTTAGCGAAAACTAGCGGGAGGAACCAATTCTCTTACGAGCAGTACTTC CASSLAKTSGRNQFSYEQYF
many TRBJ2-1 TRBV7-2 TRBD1 TGTGCCAGCAGCATGGGACAGGGAGACTACAATGAGCAGTTCTTC CASSMGQGDYNEQFF
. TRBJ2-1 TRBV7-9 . TGTGCCAGCAGCTTAGTGGGGATTCCGTCGAATGAGCAGTTCTTC CASSLVGIPSNEQFF
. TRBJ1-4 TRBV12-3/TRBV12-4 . TGTGCCAGCAGTCTAATCGCTAATGAAAAACTGTTTTTT CASSLIANEKLFF
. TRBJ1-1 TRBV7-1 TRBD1 TGTGCCAGCAGCTCCCCGACAGGGAAGGATAGGCCTGAAGCTTTCTTT CASSSPTGKDRPEAFF
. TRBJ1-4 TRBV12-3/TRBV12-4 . TGTGCCAGCAGTTTAGCGCGAAACAATGAAAAACTGTTTTTT CASSLARNNEKLFF
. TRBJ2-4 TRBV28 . TGTGCCAGCAGCCCCGGGAGCGAGGGTAACATTCAGTACTTC CASSPGSEGNIQYF
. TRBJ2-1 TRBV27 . TGTGCCACTGCGGCCAACTGGGCATACAATGAGCAGTTCTTC CATAANWAYNEQFF
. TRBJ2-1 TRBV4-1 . TGCGCCAGCAGCCAAGCCTCCTATTATGAGCAGTTCTTC CASSQASYYEQFF